This TCR beta chain was recovered during a study of lung T cells in sarcoidosis with Löfgren's syndrome. The wider study: Repertoire analyses centered on Löfgren's syndrome patients.

MiXCR, applied by TCRdb to the reads, yields one record per CDR3 protein. Seen here are about 19,000 distinct CDR3 sequences, roughly a fifth observed once, and the top ten hold approximately 0.77%. CDR1 is SEHNR and CDR2 is FQNEAQ in the germline V gene (reference sequence). Trimming shortened V by 4 bases and J by 0 bases, and 13 bases separated the two germline ends. The CDR3 is 16 amino acids. Notes on this clonotype: With a much larger clone just one base away, this may be a read error.

This chain links TRBV7-9 with TRBJ2-1; TRBD2 is a possible D gene (6 bases). This TCR was sampled from a human donor with sarcoidosis (Löfgren's syndrome or another form), or a control subject (not recorded which). The sample consisted of CD4+ T cells from bronchoalveolar lavage. Written as DNA, the CDR3 is TGTGCCAGCAGCTGGACTAACGGGGGCTCCTACAATGAGCAGTTCTTC. Amino acids: CASSWTNGGSYNEQFF.